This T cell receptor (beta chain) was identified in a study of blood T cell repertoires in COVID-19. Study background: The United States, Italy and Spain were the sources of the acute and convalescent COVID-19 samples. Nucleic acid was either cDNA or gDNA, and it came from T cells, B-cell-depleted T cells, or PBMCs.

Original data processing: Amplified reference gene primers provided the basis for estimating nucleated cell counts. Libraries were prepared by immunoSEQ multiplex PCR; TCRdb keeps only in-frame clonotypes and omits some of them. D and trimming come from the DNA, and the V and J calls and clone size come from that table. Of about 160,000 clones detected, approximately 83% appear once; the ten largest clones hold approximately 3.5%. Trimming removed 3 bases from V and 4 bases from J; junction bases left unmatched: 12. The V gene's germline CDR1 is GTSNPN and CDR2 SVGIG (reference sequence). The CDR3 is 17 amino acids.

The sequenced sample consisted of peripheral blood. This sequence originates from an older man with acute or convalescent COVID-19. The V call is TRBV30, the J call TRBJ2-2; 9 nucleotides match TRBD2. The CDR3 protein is CAWRPREGRRFTGELFF. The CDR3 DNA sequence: TGTGCCTGGAGGCCGCGGGAGGGCCGTAGGTTCACCGGGGAGCTGTTTTTT.